The next 19 T cell receptor beta chains were all read from a single sample in a study of blood T cell repertoires in COVID-19. This table comes from immunoSEQ multiplex PCR, and its TCRdb copy is limited to in-frame clones, with some not included. In the table there are 310,000 or so clones, more than 70% of which are singletons. Sequencing was carried out using peripheral blood. The receptor set was obtained from a woman between 45 and 60 years old with acute or convalescent COVID-19.

V and J are TRBV6-1 and TRBJ1-2; tentatively, D is TRBD1 (5 bases). The CDR3 contains 13 residues. Trimming removed 1 base at V and 2 bases at J, with 5 bases between. From germline, CDR1 is MNHNS and CDR2 SASEGT. In DNA, the CDR3 is TGTGCCAGCAGTGAAGAGGGGAACTATGGCTACACCTTC. Residues: CASSEEGNYGYTF.

The V gene is TRBV5-1, the J gene TRBJ1-1; D gene ambiguous. V lost 0 bases to trimming and J lost 1 base, with 7 bases between them. The CDR3 sequence is 14 residues long. From germline, CDR1 is SGHRS and CDR2 YFSETQ. The CDR3 bases are TGCGCCAGCAGCTTGGGTACAGCGAACACTGAAGCTTTCTTT. Translating gives CASSLGTANTEAFF.

Here the CDR3 DNA reads TGCGCCAGCAGCTCCGGACACCGTCCCACCGGGGAGCTGTTTTTT. This codes for CASSSGHRPTGELFF. V usage is TRBV5-1 and J usage is TRBJ2-2; D perhaps matches TRBD1 (5 bases). Germline V CDR1 and CDR2: SGHRS, YFSETQ. The germline V and J ends were trimmed by 3 bases and 4 bases, with 13 bases remaining between them. The CDR3 sequence is 15 residues long.

This clone was seen many times. The chain uses TRBV5-8 and TRBJ2-7, with a tentative D call TRBD2 (5 bases). This CDR3 region has 14 residues. Trimming removed 1 base from V and 1 base from J, with 9 bases in between. The germline gives CDR1 SGHTS, CDR2 YDEGEE. The CDR3, as DNA: TGTGCCAGCAGCTTGATAGGACTTTCCTACGAGCAGTACTTC. This encodes CASSLIGLSYEQYF.

The chain combines TRBV29-1 with TRBJ2-3; D possibly corresponds to TRBD1 (6 bases). V lost 8 bases and J 3 bases, leaving 12 bases between the germline ends. The V gene's germline CDR1 is SQVTM and CDR2 ANQGSEA. The CDR3 runs to 12 residues. CDR3 amino acids: CSLMGATDTQYF. The DNA of the CDR3 is TGCAGCCTTATGGGGGCTACAGATACGCAGTATTTT.

Here the CDR3 reads CASSIRPSGSDDTQYF. DNA for the CDR3: TGTGCCAGTAGTATTAGGCCTAGCGGGAGTGATGATACGCAGTATTTT. The chain combines TRBV19 with TRBJ2-3, with 10 bases aligning to TRBD2. This CDR3 spans 16 amino acids. Germline-derived CDR1 and CDR2 are LNHDA and SQIVND (reference sequence). Trimming cost V 3 bases and J 6 bases; bases outside gene matches: 9.

This clone was picked up one time. This chain joins TRBV6-2 or TRBV6-3 and TRBJ2-4; 11 positions match TRBD2. The germline V gene has CDR1 MNHEY and CDR2 SVGEGT. This CDR3 comprises 16 residues. Trimming cost V 0 bases and J 8 bases; bases outside gene matches: 6. CDR3 in DNA: TGTGCCAGCAGTTACTCCCTAGCGGGAGGAGGGGACATTCAGTACTTC. It yields the protein CASSYSLAGGGDIQYF.

J is TRBJ2-5 and V is TRBV2, with TRBD2 matching over 7 bases. The CDR3 has 15 amino acids. With V trimmed by 1 base and J by 1 base, 3 bases remained unmatched. Germline V gene data show CDR1 as SNHLY and CDR2 as FYNNEI. This CDR3 is CASSEDSGGQETQYF. The DNA of the CDR3 is TGTGCCAGCAGTGAAGATTCGGGAGGCCAAGAGACCCAGTACTTC.

This clone was counted only a few times. This chain joins TRBV7-3 and TRBJ2-3, with 9 bases aligning to TRBD2. Germline V gives CDR1 SGHTA, CDR2 FQGTGA. The V segment lost 5 bases and the J segment 3 bases; nucleotides outside the gene matches: 9. The CDR3 loop spans 16 amino acids. As DNA, the CDR3 is TGTGCCAGCAGCCGTGGGGCTAGCGGGATGACAGATACGCAGTATTTT. It yields the protein CASSRGASGMTDTQYF.

The V and J genes are TRBV25-1 and TRBJ2-2; D possibly corresponds to TRBD1 (5 bases). Germline CDR1 reads MGHDK; CDR2 reads SYGVNS. This CDR3 has 13 residues. V lost 2 bases, J lost 5 bases, and 6 bases lay in between. CDR3 nucleotide sequence: TGTGCCAGCAGTGAACCAGGGACCGGGGAGCTGTTTTTT. Its protein is CASSEPGTGELFF.

The chain recombines TRBV30 with TRBJ1-5, with D tentatively TRBD1 (5 bases). This CDR3 region has 17 residues. Trimming cost V 0 bases and J 3 bases, with 18 bases left between them. Germline assignment: CDR1 GTSNPN and CDR2 SVGIG (reference sequence). The CDR3 DNA reads TGTGCCTGGAGTGTACCTCGGGGGTTGGGGAACAATCAGCCCCAGCATTTT. Translation: CAWSVPRGLGNNQPQHF.

This chain joins TRBV24-1 and TRBJ2-2; 7 bases align to TRBD1. Per germline, CDR1 KGHDR and CDR2 SFDVKD. V lost 9 bases to trimming and J lost 6 bases; unmatched junction nucleotides: 3. This CDR3 spans 12 amino acids. The CDR3 coding sequence is TGTGCCACCCAAGACAGGGCCGGGGAGCTGTTTTTT. Translation gives CATQDRAGELFF.

V is TRBV2 and J is TRBJ2-1, with D hard to call. The CDR3 has 16 residues. CDR1 is SNHLY, CDR2 FYNNEI, per germline. Trimming pared 4 bases from V and 5 bases from J, leaving 18 bases between. CDR3 sequence (DNA): TGTGCCAGCAGTGGAGAAGGTTGGAGTGTTAACAATGAGCAGTTCTTC. As protein: CASSGEGWSVNNEQFF.

The chain is built from TRBV3-1 (or the pseudogene TRBV3-2) and TRBJ2-7, with 9 bases fitting TRBD1. Trimming took 1 base from V and 6 from J; bases not matched to a gene: 10. This CDR3 contains 16 residues. Germline V CDR1 and CDR2: LGHDT, YNNKEL (reference sequence). The CDR3 here is CASSQGGRQGGLEQYF. The DNA for the CDR3 is TGTGCCAGCAGCCAAGGGGGGCGACAGGGGGGTCTCGAGCAGTACTTC.

The rearrangement links TRBV23-1 to TRBJ2-1, with 10 bases identical to TRBD2. TRBV23-1 is assigned to the ORF class and has an uncertain function. The CDR3 totals 18 residues. The J segment lost 8 bases and the V segment lost 3 bases, leaving 16 bases of the junction unmatched. CDR3 loop: CASSHCPQLAGAGDEQFF. For the CDR3, the DNA is TGCGCCAGCAGTCATTGTCCCCAGCTAGCGGGAGCCGGGGATGAGCAGTTCTTC.

V usage is TRBV18 and J usage is TRBJ1-2; TRBD1 matches 8 bases. This CDR3 contains 16 residues. Germline assignment: CDR1 KGHSH and CDR2 LQKENI. With V trimmed by 3 bases and J by 7 bases, 13 bases remained unmatched. CDR3 nucleotide sequence: TGTGCCAGCTCACCCGTAGCGGCTCAGGGGGCGCTTGGCTACACCTTC. Translating it yields CASSPVAAQGALGYTF. The full variable domain, rest sourced from reference TRBV18 and TRBJ1-2, is NAGVMQNPRHLVRRRGQEARLRCSPMKGHSHVYWYRQLPEEGLKFMVYLQKENIIDESGMPKERFSAEFPKEGPSILRIQQVVRGDSAAYFCASSPVAAQGALGYTFGSGTRLTVV.

The chain employs TRBV4-3 and TRBJ2-7, with 10 bases identical to TRBD1. This CDR3 spans 13 amino acids. Germline CDR1 and CDR2: LGHNA and YSLEER. J was trimmed by 6 bases and V by 8 bases; bases with no gene match: 7. As DNA, the CDR3 is TGCGCCAGCTCTCAAGACAGGGGGCGCGAGCAGTACTTC. Residues: CASSQDRGREQYF.

The chain uses TRBV29-1 and TRBJ2-3, with 8 bases aligning to TRBD2. With 5 bases clipped from V and 7 bases from J, the junction kept 14 bases outside the gene matches. The CDR3 totals 15 residues. Germline V gene sequence: CDR1 SQVTM, CDR2 ANQGSEA. This CDR3 is CSVPPVAGGHYTQYF. The CDR3 region has the DNA TGCAGCGTTCCCCCGGTGGCGGGAGGCCATTATACGCAGTATTTT.

The chain links TRBV6-6 to TRBJ2-7; 9 nucleotides agree with TRBD2. J gave up 3 bases and V 5 bases, and 14 bases lay outside the gene matches. The CDR3 covers 17 residues. CDR1 and CDR2 from the germline V gene are MNHNY and SVGAGI (reference sequence). CDR3 sequence: CASSLRVPSGTRYEQYF. CDR3 DNA: TGTGCCAGCAGTCTCAGGGTACCTAGCGGGACCCGCTACGAGCAGTACTTC.